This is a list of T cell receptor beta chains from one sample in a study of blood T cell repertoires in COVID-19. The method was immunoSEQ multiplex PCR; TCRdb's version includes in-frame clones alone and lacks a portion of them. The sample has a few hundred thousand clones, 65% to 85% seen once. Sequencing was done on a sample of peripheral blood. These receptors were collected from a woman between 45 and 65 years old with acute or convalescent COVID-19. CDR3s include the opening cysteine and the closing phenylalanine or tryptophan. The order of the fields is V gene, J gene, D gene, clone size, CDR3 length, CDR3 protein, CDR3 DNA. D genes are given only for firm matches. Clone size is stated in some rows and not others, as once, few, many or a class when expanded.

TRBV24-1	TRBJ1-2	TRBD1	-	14	CATSGRTGVAGYTF	TGTGCCACCAGTGGGCGGACAGGGGTGGCTGGCTACACCTTC
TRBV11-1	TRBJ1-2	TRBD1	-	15	CASSLATGGDYGYTF	TGTGCCAGCAGCTTGGCGACAGGGGGGGACTATGGCTACACCTTC
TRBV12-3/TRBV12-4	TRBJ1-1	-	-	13	CASSPGTSREAFF	TGTGCCAGCAGTCCCGGGACATCGCGGGAAGCTTTCTTT
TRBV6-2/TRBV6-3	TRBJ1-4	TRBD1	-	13	CASSYGQDEKLFF	TGTGCCAGCAGTTACGGACAGGATGAAAAACTGTTTTTT
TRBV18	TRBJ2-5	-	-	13	CASSPDRQETQYF	TGTGCCAGCTCACCCGACAGGCAAGAGACCCAGTACTTC
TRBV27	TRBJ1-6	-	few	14	CASSLYTGNSPLHF	TGTGCCAGCAGTTTATATACAGGGAATTCACCCCTCCACTTT
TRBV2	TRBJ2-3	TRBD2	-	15	CASSVRQGGTDTQYF	TGTGCCAGCAGTGTTCGGCAGGGAGGGACAGATACGCAGTATTTT
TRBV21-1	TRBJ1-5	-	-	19	CASSKFCLCRGQGNQPQHF	TGTGCCAGCAGCAAATTCTGTTTGTGCAGGGGGCAAGGCAATCAGCCCCAGCATTTT
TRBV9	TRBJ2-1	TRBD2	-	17	CASTTSGSVFTIHEQFF	TGTGCCAGCACGACTAGCGGGAGCGTTTTTACCATCCATGAGCAGTTCTTC
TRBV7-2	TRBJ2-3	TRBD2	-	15	CASSLLAGSADTQYF	TGTGCCAGCAGCTTACTAGCGGGGAGCGCAGATACGCAGTATTTT
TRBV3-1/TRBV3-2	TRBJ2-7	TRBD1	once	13	CASSPSTGGKPYF	TGTGCCAGCAGCCCTTCGACAGGGGGCAAACCGTACTTC
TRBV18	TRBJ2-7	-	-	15	CASSPGGVISYEQYF	TGTGCCAGCTCACCCGGGGGAGTCATCTCCTACGAGCAGTACTTC
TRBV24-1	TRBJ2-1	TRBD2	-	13	CATGLAGFDEQFF	TGTGCCACTGGACTAGCGGGATTCGATGAGCAGTTCTTC
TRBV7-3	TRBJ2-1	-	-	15	CASSLADRDYNEQFF	TGTGCCAGCAGCTTAGCGGACCGGGACTACAATGAGCAGTTCTTC
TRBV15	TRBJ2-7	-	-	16	CATSRAGGASSYEQYF	TGTGCCACCAGCAGAGCGGGCGGGGCGAGCTCCTACGAGCAGTACTTC
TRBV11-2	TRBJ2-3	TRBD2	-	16	CASSPLAGGPRDTQYF	TGTGCCAGCAGCCCTTTAGCGGGAGGGCCCAGGGATACGCAGTATTTT
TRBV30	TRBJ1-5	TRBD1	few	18	CAWSVGHGTAWRNQPQHF	TGTGCCTGGAGTGTAGGCCACGGGACAGCATGGAGAAATCAGCCCCAGCATTTT
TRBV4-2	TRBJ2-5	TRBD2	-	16	CASSRTGRGARETQYF	TGTGCCAGCAGCCGCACGGGGCGGGGGGCCAGGGAGACCCAGTACTTC
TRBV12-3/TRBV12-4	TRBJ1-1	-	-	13	CASSLSGDTEAFF	TGTGCCAGCAGTTTATCAGGGGACACTGAAGCTTTCTTT
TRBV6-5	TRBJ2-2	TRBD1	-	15	CASSRDRGNTGELFF	TGTGCCAGCAGCCGAGACAGGGGGAACACCGGGGAGCTGTTTTTT
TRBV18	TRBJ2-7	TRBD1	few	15	CASSLQGSPSYEQYF	TGTGCCAGCTCACTACAGGGGTCTCCCTCCTACGAGCAGTACTTC
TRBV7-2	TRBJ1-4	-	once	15	CASSPRGDWVGKLFF	TGTGCCAGCAGCCCCCGGGGGGACTGGGTGGGAAAACTGTTTTTT
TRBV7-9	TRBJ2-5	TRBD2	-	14	CASSPSGAGETQYF	TGTGCCAGCAGCCCCAGCGGAGCGGGGGAGACCCAGTACTTC
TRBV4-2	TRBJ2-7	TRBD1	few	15	CASSPFTGTVYEQYF	TGTGCCAGCAGCCCCTTTACCGGGACAGTGTACGAGCAGTACTTC
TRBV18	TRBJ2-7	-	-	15	CASSPPTAGKGEQYF	TGTGCCAGCTCACCACCGACGGCAGGGAAGGGCGAGCAGTACTTC
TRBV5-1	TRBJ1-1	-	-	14	CASSSGTGNTEAFF	TGCGCCAGCAGCTCCGGCACAGGGAACACTGAAGCTTTCTTT
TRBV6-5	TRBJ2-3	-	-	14	CASRKGDLTDTQYF	TGTGCCAGCAGGAAGGGGGATCTCACAGATACGCAGTATTTT
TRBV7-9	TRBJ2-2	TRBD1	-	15	CASSFRQGYTGELFF	TGTGCCAGCAGCTTCCGACAGGGTTACACCGGGGAGCTGTTTTTT
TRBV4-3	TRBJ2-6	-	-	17	CASSQGVPNSGANVLTF	TGCGCCAGCAGCCAAGGAGTTCCAAACTCTGGGGCCAACGTCCTGACTTTC
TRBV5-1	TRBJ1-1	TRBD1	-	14	CASGTGQGWSEAFF	TGCGCCAGCGGCACGGGACAGGGGTGGTCTGAAGCTTTCTTT
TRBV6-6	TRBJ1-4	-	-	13	CAYARGSNEKLFF	TGTGCCTACGCCCGGGGGTCTAATGAAAAACTGTTTTTT
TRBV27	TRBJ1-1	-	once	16	CASSPEGRRMNTEAFF	TGTGCCAGCAGCCCCGAAGGGAGGCGCATGAACACTGAAGCTTTCTTT
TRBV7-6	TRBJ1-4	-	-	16	CASSFNRRGLGEKLFF	TGTGCCAGCAGCTTTAACCGTCGAGGATTAGGTGAAAAACTGTTTTTT
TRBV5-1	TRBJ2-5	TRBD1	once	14	CASSLDTGVETQYF	TGCGCCAGCAGCTTGGATACAGGGGTAGAGACCCAGTACTTC
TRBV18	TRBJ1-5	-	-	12	CASSNLNQPQHF	TGTGCCAGCTCAAATCTGAATCAGCCCCAGCATTTT
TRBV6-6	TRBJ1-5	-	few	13	CASSSHRRQPQHF	TGTGCCAGCAGTTCCCACAGGCGGCAGCCCCAGCATTTT
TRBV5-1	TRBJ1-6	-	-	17	CASSLRDIGTGNSPLHF	TGCGCCAGCAGCTTGCGGGACATAGGAACCGGTAATTCACCCCTCCACTTT
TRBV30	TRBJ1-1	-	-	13	CAWMVRKNTEAFF	TGTGCCTGGATGGTCAGGAAGAACACTGAAGCTTTCTTT
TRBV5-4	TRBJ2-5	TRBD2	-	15	CASSLSSGEQETQYF	TGTGCCAGCAGCTTGAGTAGCGGGGAACAAGAGACCCAGTACTTC
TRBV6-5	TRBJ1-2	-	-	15	CASSLIRGNFYGYTF	TGTGCCAGCAGTCTGATTAGGGGTAACTTCTATGGCTACACCTTC
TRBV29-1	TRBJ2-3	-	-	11	CSVGDSYTQYF	TGCAGCGTTGGCGACTCATATACGCAGTATTTT
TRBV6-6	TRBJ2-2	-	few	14	CASTTGGNTGELFF	TGTGCCAGCACCACGGGTGGGAACACCGGGGAGCTGTTTTTT
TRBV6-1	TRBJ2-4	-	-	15	CASSERAGRGDIQYF	TGTGCCAGCAGTGAACGGGCAGGCCGCGGGGACATTCAGTACTTC
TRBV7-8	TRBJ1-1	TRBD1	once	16	CASSDPPGQRNTEAFF	TGTGCCAGCAGCGACCCTCCGGGACAGAGGAACACTGAAGCTTTCTTT
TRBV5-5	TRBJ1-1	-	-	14	CASSSGTPNTEAFF	TGTGCCAGCAGCTCCGGGACACCGAACACTGAAGCTTTCTTT
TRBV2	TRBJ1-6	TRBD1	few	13	CATGGQGGSPLHF	TGTGCCACAGGTGGACAGGGAGGTTCACCCCTCCACTTT
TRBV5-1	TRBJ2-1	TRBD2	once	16	CASRMGYSGQYNEQFF	TGCGCCAGCAGGATGGGGTATAGCGGGCAATACAATGAGCAGTTCTTC
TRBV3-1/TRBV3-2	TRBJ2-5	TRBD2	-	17	CASSQDRGTSGQDPQYF	TGTGCCAGCAGCCAAGATAGGGGGACTAGCGGGCAGGATCCCCAGTACTTC
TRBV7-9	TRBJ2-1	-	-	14	CASSFASSYNEQFF	TGTGCCAGCAGCTTCGCGAGCTCCTACAATGAGCAGTTCTTC
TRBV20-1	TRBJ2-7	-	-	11	CSAQGGYEQYF	TGCAGTGCTCAGGGGGGTTACGAGCAGTACTTC
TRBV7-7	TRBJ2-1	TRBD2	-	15	CASSLGLAGGDEQFF	TGTGCCAGCAGCCTAGGACTAGCGGGGGGAGATGAGCAGTTCTTC
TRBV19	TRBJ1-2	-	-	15	CASNPSRGPNYGYTF	TGTGCCAGTAACCCCAGCAGGGGTCCCAACTATGGCTACACCTTC
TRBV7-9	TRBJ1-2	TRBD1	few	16	CASSLLTGGADYGYTF	TGTGCCAGCAGCCTCCTTACAGGGGGCGCTGACTATGGCTACACCTTC
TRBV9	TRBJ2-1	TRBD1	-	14	CASSADRGYNEQFF	TGTGCCAGCAGCGCGGACAGGGGCTACAATGAGCAGTTCTTC
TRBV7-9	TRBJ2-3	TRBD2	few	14	CASSWTREGDTQYF	TGTGCCAGCAGCTGGACAAGGGAGGGAGATACGCAGTATTTT